The 12 T cell receptor beta chains below were found in one sample sequenced in a study of blood T cell repertoires in COVID-19. Profiling relied on immunoSEQ multiplex PCR, and the TCRdb table lists in-frame clones only, not all of them. The table includes approximately 25,000 clones, approximately 80% detected once. The specimen sequenced was peripheral blood. Receptor source: a man at least 80 years old with active or convalescent COVID-19.

J is TRBJ2-1 and V is TRBV25-1, with unresolved D. Germline V gene data show CDR1 as MGHDK and CDR2 as SYGVNS. CDR3 length: 15 residues. Trimming pared 3 bases from V and 0 bases from J, leaving 9 bases between. This chain's CDR3 is CASSEIDSSYNEQFF. CDR3 sequence (DNA): TGTGCCAGCAGTGAGATCGATAGCTCCTACAATGAGCAGTTCTTC.

The chain employs TRBV19 and TRBJ1-3, with 9 bases aligning to TRBD1. After removal of 3 bases from V and 1 base from J, the junction contained 7 bases not matched to a gene. Germline V gene data show CDR1 as LNHDA and CDR2 as SQIVND (reference sequence). The CDR3 extends over 17 amino acids. The CDR3 sequence: CASSMGTGTESGNTIYF. CDR3 sequence (DNA): TGTGCCAGTAGTATGGGGACAGGGACTGAATCTGGAAACACCATATATTTT.

This chain joins TRBV5-5 and TRBJ1-1; 12 nucleotides align to TRBD1. The CDR3 totals 17 residues. CDR1 is SGHKS, CDR2 YYEKEE, per germline (reference sequence). The V gene end was trimmed by 5 bases and the J gene end by 0 bases; junction bases not matched to a gene: 8. CDR3 sequence reads: CASRGDRGQVMNTEAFF. The CDR3 region has the DNA TGTGCCAGCAGGGGGGACAGGGGGCAGGTCATGAACACTGAAGCTTTCTTT.

V usage is TRBV28 and J usage is TRBJ1-4; 9 bases are shared with TRBD1. The CDR3 is made up of 15 amino acids. The ends lost 6 bases at V and 4 bases at J; junction bases unmatched: 6. Germline values: CDR1 MDHEN, CDR2 SYDVKM. In DNA form, the CDR3 reads TGTGCCAGCAGCTACACAGGGGGCAGTAATGAAAAACTGTTTTTT. Protein sequence: CASSYTGGSNEKLFF.

The chain couples TRBV7-2 to TRBJ1-1, with D tentatively TRBD1 (6 bases). Trimming shortened V by 7 bases and J by 4 bases, and 16 bases separated the two germline ends. There are 14 residues in the CDR3. CDR1 is SGHTA, CDR2 FQGNSA, per germline. For the CDR3, the DNA is TGTGCCAGCACTCATGGGGGCTCGGCCACTGAAGCTTTCTTT. Translated: CASTHGGSATEAFF.

This sequence joins TRBV19 and TRBJ1-4, with 7 bases that match TRBD1. Germline loops: CDR1 LNHDA, CDR2 SQIVND (reference sequence). Unmatched junction bases numbered 7, after V lost 7 bases and J lost 5 bases. The CDR3 length is 14 residues. For the CDR3, the DNA is TGTGCCAGTAACACGGGACAGAGAAATGAAAAACTGTTTTTT. Protein sequence: CASNTGQRNEKLFF.

In this sample, this clone turned up a few times. The V and J genes are TRBV9 and TRBJ2-5; 7 positions agree with TRBD1. The CDR3 is 15 amino acids. V lost 3 bases to trimming and J lost 1 base; unmatched junction nucleotides: 6. Germline CDR1 reads SGDLS; CDR2 reads YYNGEE. The CDR3 DNA is TGTGCCAGCAGCGCAGGGGGTGGCAGCCAAGAGACCCAGTACTTC. This encodes CASSAGGGSQETQYF.

V and J are TRBV7-2 and TRBJ2-5; D is uncertain. From germline, CDR1 is SGHTA and CDR2 FQGNSA. The V and J ends lost 1 base and 1 base respectively, with 10 bases between them. The length of the CDR3 is 15 residues. CDR3: CASSLGTAFQETQYF. For the CDR3, the DNA is TGTGCCAGCAGCTTAGGTACAGCCTTCCAAGAGACCCAGTACTTC. Full variable domain (rest looked up from reference TRBV7-2 and TRBJ2-5): GAGVSQSPSNKVTEKGKDVELRCDPISGHTALYWYRQSLGQGLEFLIYFQGNSAPDKSGLPSDRFSAERTGGSVSTLTIQRTQQEDSAVYLCASSLGTAFQETQYFGPGTRLLVL.

This CDR3 is CASTISDTSTDTQYF. DNA for the CDR3: TGTGCCAGTACCATATCTGACACTAGCACAGATACGCAGTATTTT. This rearrangement joins TRBV19 to TRBJ2-3; the D is unclear. Germline loops: CDR1 LNHDA, CDR2 SQIVND (reference sequence). V shed 7 bases and J shed 0 bases, with 14 bases lying between them. The CDR3 runs to 15 residues.

The V and J genes are TRBV5-5 and TRBJ2-7; TRBD2 matches at 7 bases. The CDR3 contains 15 residues. V trimming: 5 bases; J trimming: 5 bases; junction bases outside the gene matches: 13. Germline values: CDR1 SGHKS, CDR2 YYEKEE (reference sequence). CDR3 sequence (DNA): TGTGCCAGCAGTCCCGAGGTGGGGAGGGCTAACGAGCAGTACTTC. Translation: CASSPEVGRANEQYF.

This clone has a handful of counts. The CDR3 bases are TGTGCCAGCAGTGACAACTCTGGAAACACCATATATTTT. This encodes CASSDNSGNTIYF. This chain joins TRBV2 and TRBJ1-3; no clear D. Trimming left V 3 bases short and J 0 bases short, with 3 bases between. Germline V lookup: CDR1 SNHLY, CDR2 FYNNEI. The CDR3 loop spans 13 amino acids.

The rearrangement links TRBV4-3 to TRBJ2-2, with TRBD2 matching over 9 bases. The germline gives CDR1 LGHNA, CDR2 YSLEER. The CDR3 spans 15 residues. Unmatched junction bases numbered 3, after V lost 1 base and J lost 6 bases. CDR3 nucleotides: TGCGCCAGCAGCCAAGTGGCGGGGGGGTCCGGGGAGCTGTTTTTT. It translates to CASSQVAGGSGELFF.